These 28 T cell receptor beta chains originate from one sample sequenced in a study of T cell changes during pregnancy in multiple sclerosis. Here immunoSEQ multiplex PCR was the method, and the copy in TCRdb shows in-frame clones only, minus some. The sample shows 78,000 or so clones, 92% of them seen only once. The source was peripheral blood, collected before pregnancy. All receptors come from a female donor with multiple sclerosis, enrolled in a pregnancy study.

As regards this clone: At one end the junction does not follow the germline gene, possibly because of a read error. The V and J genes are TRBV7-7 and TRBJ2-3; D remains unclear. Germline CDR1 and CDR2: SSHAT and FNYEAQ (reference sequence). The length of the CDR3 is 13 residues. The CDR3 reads CASSLPTSDTQYF. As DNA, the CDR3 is TGTGCTAGCAGCTTACCTACGTCGGATACGCAGTATTTT.

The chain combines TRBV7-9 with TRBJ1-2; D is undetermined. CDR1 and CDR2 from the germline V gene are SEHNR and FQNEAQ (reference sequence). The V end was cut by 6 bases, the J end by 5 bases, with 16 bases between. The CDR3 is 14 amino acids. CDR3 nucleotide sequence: TGTGCCAGCAGTAACTACTACGGTCAATATGGCTACACCTTC. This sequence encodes CASSNYYGQYGYTF.

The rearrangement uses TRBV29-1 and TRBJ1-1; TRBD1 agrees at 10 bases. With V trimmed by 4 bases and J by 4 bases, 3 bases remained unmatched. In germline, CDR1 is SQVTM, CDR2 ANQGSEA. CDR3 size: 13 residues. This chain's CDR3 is CSVVDRGGTEAFF. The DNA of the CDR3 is TGCAGCGTTGTGGACAGGGGGGGCACTGAAGCTTTCTTT.

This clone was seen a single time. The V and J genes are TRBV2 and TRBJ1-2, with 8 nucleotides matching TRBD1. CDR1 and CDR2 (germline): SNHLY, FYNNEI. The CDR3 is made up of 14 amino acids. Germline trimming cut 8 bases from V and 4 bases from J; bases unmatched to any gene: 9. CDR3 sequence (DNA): TGTGCCAGCGTCGGATCCCAGGGGGCCTATGGCTACACCTTC. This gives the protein CASVGSQGAYGYTF.

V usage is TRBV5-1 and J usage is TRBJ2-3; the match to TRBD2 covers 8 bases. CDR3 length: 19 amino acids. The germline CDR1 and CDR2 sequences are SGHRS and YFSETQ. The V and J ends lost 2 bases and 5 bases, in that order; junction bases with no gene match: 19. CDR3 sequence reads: CASSLDTTHAGGLGDTQYF. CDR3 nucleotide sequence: TGCGCCAGCAGCTTAGATACGACACACGCGGGGGGCCTTGGAGATACGCAGTATTTT.

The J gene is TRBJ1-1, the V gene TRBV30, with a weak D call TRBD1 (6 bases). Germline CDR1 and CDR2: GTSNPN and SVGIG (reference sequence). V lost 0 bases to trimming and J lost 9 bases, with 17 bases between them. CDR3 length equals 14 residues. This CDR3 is CAWSVPYRERQAFF. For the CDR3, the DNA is TGTGCCTGGAGTGTACCTTACAGGGAAAGGCAAGCTTTCTTT. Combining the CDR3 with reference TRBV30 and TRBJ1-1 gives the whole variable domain SQTIHQWPATLVQPVGSPLSLECTVEGTSNPNLYWYRQAAGRGLQLLFYSVGIGQISSEVPQNLSASRPQDRQFILSSKKLLLSDSGFYLCAWSVPYRERQAFFGQGTRLTVV.

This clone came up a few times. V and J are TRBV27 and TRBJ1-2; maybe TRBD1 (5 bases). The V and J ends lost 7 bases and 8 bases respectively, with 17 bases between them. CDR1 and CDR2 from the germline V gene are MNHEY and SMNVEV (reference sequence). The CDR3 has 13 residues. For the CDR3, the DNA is TGTGCCAGCACCTCCGCCGGGACTAAAGGCTACACCTTC. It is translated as CASTSAGTKGYTF.

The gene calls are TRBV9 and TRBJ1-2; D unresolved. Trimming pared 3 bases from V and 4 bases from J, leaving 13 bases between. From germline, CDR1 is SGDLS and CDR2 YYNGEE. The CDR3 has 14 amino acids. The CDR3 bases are TGTGCCAGCAGCGCCGGGAGCCAGTCCTATGGCTACACCTTC. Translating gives CASSAGSQSYGYTF.

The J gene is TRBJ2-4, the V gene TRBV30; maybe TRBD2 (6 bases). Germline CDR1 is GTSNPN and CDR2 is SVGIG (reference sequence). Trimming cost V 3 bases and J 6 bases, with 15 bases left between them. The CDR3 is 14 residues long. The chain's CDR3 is CAWRVVGGTNIQYF. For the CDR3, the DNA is TGTGCCTGGAGGGTTGTGGGGGGAACAAACATTCAGTACTTC.

The CDR3 protein is CASSTGVAGPYNEQFF. Here the CDR3 DNA reads TGTGCCAGCTCCACCGGGGTCGCGGGCCCCTACAATGAGCAGTTCTTC. V is TRBV18 and J is TRBJ2-1, with a tentative D call TRBD2 (5 bases). This CDR3 is built from 16 residues. V shed 6 bases and J shed 2 bases, with 17 bases lying between them. Per germline, CDR1 KGHSH and CDR2 LQKENI.

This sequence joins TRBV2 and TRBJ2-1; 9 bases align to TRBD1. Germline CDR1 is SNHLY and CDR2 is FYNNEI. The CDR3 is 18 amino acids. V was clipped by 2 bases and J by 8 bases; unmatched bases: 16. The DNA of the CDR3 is TGTGCCAGCAGTGAATTAGGGGGGGACAGGGAGGGGCATTATGAGCAGTTCTTC. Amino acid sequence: CASSELGGDREGHYEQFF.

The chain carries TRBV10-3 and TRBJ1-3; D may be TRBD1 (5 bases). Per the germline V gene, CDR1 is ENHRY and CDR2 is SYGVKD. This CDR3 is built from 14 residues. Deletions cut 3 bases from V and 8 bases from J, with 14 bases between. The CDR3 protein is CAISDERGRDTIYF. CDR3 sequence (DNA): TGTGCCATCAGTGATGAACGGGGGAGAGACACCATATATTTT.

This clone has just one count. CDR3 sequence: CASSYGVGREKLFF. In DNA, the CDR3 is TGTGCCAGCAGTTACGGGGTCGGGAGGGAAAAACTGTTTTTT. The chain recombines TRBV6-5 with TRBJ1-4; D gene uncertain. CDR3 length equals 14 residues. CDR1 MNHEY and CDR2 SVGAGI come from the germline V gene. V was trimmed by 2 bases and J by 8 bases, leaving 12 bases between them.

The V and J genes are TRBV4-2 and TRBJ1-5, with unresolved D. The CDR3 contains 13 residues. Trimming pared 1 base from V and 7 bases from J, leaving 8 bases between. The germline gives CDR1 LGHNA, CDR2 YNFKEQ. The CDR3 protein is CASSQGDRQPQHF. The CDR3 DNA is TGTGCCAGCAGCCAAGGAGATCGGCAGCCCCAGCATTTT.

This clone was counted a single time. CDR3 sequence: CASSAPGSTRYGYTF. The CDR3 bases are TGTGCCAGCAGCGCCCCAGGGTCGACTCGGTATGGCTACACCTTC. The chain joins TRBV9 to TRBJ1-2; perhaps TRBD1 as D (5 bases). The germline CDR1 and CDR2 sequences are SGDLS and YYNGEE. V lost 3 bases to trimming and J lost 5 bases, with 17 bases between them. This CDR3 comprises 15 residues.

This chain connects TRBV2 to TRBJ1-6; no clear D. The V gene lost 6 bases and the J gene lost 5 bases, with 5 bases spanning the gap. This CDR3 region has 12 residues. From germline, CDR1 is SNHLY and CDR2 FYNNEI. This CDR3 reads CASSGDNSPLHF. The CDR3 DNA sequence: TGTGCCAGCAGCGGGGATAATTCACCCCTCCACTTT.

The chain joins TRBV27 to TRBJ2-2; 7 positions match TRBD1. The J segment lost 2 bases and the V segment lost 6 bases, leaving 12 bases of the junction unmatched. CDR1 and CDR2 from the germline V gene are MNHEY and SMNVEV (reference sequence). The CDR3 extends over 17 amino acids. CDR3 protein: CASSYDRARANTGELFF. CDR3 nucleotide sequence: TGTGCCAGCAGCTACGACAGGGCCAGGGCCAACACCGGGGAGCTGTTTTTT.

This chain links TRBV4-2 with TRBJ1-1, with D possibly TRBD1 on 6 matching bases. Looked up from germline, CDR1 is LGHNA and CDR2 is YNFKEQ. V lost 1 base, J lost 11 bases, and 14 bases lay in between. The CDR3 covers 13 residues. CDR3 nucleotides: TGTGCCAGCAGCCAAGGTACAGGGCTGAGGGCTTTCTTT. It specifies CASSQGTGLRAFF.

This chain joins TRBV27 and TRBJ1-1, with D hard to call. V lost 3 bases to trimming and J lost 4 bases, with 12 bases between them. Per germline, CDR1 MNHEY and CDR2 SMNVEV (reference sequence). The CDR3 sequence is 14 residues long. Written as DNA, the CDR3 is TGTGCCAGCAGTTTGGGCAGAAAAGGCACTGAAGCTTTCTTT. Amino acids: CASSLGRKGTEAFF.

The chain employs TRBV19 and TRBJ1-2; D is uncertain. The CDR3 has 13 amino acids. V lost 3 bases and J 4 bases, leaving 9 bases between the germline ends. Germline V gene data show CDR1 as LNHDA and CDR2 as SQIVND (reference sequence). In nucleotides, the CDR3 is TGTGCCAGTAGTATTCCATGGAGCTATGGCTACACCTTC. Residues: CASSIPWSYGYTF.

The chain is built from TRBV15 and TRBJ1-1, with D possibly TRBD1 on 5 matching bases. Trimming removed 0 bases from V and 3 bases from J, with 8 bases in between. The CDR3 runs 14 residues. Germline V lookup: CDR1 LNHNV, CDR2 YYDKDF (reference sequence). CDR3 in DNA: TGTGCCACCAGCAGAGATCAGGGTGACACTGAAGCTTTCTTT. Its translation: CATSRDQGDTEAFF.

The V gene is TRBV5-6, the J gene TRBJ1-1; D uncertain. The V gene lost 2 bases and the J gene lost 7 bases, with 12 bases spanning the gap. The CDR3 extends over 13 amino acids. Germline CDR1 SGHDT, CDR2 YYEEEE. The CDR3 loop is CASSFSDNNEAFF. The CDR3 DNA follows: TGTGCCAGCAGCTTTTCCGACAATAATGAAGCTTTCTTT. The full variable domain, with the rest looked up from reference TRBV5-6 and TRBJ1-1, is DAGVTQSPTHLIKTRGQQVTLRCSPKSGHDTVSWYQQALGQGPQFIFQYYEEEERQRGNFPDRFSGHQFPNYSSELNVNALLLGDSALYLCASSFSDNNEAFFGQGTRLTVV.

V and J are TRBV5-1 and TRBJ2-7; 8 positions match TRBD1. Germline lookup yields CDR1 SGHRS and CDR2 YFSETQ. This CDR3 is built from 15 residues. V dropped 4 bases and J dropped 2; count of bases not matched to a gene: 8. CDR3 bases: TGCGCCAGCAGCAGGGGACAGGTTAACCCCTACGAGCAGTACTTC. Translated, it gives CASSRGQVNPYEQYF. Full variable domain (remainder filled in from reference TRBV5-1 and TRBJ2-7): KAGVTQTPRYLIKTRGQQVTLSCSPISGHRSVSWYQQTPGQGLQFLFEYFSETQRNKGNFPGRFSGRQFSNSRSEMNVSTLELGDSALYLCASSRGQVNPYEQYFGPGTRLTVT.

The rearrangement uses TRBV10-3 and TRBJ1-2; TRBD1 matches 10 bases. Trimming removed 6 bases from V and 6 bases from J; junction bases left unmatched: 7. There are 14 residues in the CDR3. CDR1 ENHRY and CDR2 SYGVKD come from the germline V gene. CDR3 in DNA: TGTGCCATCAGCCAAGACAGGGGGCAGGATGGCTACACCTTC. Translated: CAISQDRGQDGYTF.

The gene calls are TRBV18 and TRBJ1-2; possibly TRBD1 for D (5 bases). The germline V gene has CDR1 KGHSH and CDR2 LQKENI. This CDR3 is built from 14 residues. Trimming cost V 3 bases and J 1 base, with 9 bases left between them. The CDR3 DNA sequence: TGTGCCAGCTCACCTCAGGGACTTAACTATGGCTACACCTTC. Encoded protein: CASSPQGLNYGYTF.

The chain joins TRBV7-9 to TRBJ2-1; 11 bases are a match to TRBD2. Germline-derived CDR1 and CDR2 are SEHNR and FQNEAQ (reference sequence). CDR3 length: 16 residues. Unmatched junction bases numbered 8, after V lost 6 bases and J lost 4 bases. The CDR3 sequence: CASRQVTSGGYNEQFF. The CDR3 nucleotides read TGTGCCAGCAGGCAAGTTACTAGCGGGGGTTACAATGAGCAGTTCTTC.

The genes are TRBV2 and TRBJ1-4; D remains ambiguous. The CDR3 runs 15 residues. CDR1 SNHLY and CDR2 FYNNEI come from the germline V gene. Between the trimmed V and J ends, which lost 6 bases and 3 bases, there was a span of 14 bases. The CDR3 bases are TGTGCCAGCAGCGCCCCGCAGGCCCCTAATGAAAAACTGTTTTTT. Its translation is CASSAPQAPNEKLFF.

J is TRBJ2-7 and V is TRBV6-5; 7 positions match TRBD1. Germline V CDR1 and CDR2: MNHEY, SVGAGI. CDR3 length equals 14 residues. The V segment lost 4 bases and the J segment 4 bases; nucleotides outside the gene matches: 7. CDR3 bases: TGTGCCAGCAGTTTACCCGGGACAGCTTACGAGCAGTACTTC. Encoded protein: CASSLPGTAYEQYF.